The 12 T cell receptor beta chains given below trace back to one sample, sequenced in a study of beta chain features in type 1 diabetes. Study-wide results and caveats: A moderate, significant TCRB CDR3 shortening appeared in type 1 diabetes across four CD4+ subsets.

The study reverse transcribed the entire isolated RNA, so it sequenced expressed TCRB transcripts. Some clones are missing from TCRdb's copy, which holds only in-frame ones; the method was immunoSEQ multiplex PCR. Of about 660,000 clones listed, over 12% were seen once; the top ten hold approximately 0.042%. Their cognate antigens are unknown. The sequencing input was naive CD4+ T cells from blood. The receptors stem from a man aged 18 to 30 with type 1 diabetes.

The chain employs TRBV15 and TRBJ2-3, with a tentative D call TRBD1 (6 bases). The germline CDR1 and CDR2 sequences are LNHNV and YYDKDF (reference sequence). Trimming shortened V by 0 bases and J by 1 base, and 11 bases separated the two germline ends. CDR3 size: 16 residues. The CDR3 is CATSREDSYGTDTQYF. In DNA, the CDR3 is TGTGCCACCAGCAGAGAGGACAGCTATGGCACAGATACGCAGTATTTT.

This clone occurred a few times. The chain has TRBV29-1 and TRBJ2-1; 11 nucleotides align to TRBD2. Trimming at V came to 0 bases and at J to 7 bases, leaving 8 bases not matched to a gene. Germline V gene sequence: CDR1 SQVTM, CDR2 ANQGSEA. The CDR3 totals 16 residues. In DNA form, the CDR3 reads TGCAGCGTTGAAGATGGTAGCGGGAGGGCTAGGAATGAGCAGTTCTTC. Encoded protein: CSVEDGSGRARNEQFF.

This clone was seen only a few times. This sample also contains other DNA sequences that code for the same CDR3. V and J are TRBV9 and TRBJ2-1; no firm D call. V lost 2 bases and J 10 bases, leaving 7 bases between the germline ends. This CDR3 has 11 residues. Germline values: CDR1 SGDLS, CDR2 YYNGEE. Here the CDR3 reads CASSVGVEQFF. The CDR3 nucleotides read TGTGCCAGCAGCGTTGGGGTAGAGCAGTTCTTC.

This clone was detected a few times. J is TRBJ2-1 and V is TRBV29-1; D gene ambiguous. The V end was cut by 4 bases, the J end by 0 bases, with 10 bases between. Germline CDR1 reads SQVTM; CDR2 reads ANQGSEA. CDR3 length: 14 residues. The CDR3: CSVVRLPSYNEQFF. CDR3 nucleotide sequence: TGCAGCGTTGTCAGACTCCCCTCCTACAATGAGCAGTTCTTC.

The CDR3: CASSEGLANQETQYF. In DNA form, the CDR3 reads TGTGCCAGCAGTGAGGGTCTAGCCAACCAAGAGACCCAGTACTTC. The chain carries TRBV6-6 and TRBJ2-5; D possibly corresponds to TRBD2 (5 bases). CDR3 size: 15 residues. Germline values: CDR1 MNHNY, CDR2 SVGAGI (reference sequence). V shed 5 bases and J shed 0 bases, with 13 bases lying between them.

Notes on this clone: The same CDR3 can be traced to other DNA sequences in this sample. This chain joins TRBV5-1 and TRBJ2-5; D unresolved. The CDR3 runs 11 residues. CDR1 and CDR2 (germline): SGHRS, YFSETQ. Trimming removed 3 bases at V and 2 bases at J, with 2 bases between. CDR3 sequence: CASSYQETQYF. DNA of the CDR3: TGCGCCAGCAGCTATCAAGAGACCCAGTACTTC. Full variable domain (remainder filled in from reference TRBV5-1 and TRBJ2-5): KAGVTQTPRYLIKTRGQQVTLSCSPISGHRSVSWYQQTPGQGLQFLFEYFSETQRNKGNFPGRFSGRQFSNSRSEMNVSTLELGDSALYLCASSYQETQYFGPGTRLLVL.

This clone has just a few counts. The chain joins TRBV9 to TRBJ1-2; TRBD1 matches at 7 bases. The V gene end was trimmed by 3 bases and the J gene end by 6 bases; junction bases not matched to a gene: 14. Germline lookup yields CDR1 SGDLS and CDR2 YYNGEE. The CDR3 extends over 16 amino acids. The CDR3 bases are TGTGCCAGCAGCGGGGGGACAGACAACCCCCCAAATGGCTACACCTTC. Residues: CASSGGTDNPPNGYTF.

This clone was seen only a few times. The CDR3 reads CAAPRGSQSMNTEAFF. CDR3 in DNA: TGTGCCGCTCCCCGGGGCAGCCAATCCATGAACACTGAAGCTTTCTTT. The rearrangement joins TRBV30 to TRBJ1-1; possible D gene TRBD1, 5 bases. CDR1 and CDR2 (germline): GTSNPN, SVGIG (reference sequence). Trimming shortened V by 8 bases and J by 0 bases, and 22 bases separated the two germline ends. The CDR3 length is 16 residues.

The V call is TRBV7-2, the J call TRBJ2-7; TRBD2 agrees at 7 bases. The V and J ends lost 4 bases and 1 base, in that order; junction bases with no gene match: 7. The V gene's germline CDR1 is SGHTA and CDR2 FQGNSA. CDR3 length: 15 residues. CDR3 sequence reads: CASSSGGGHSYEQYF. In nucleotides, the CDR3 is TGTGCCAGCAGCTCTGGGGGAGGGCATTCCTACGAGCAGTACTTC.

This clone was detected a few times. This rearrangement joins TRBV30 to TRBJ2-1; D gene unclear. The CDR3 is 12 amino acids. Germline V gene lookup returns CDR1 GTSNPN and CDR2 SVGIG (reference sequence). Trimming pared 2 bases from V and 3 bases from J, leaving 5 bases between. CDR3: CAWSPIYNEQFF. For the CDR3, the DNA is TGTGCCTGGAGTCCCATCTACAATGAGCAGTTCTTC.

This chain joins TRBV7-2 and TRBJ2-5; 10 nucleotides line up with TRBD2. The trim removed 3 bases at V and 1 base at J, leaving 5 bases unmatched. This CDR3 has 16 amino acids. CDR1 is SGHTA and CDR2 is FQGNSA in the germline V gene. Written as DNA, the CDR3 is TGTGCCAGCAGCTTCACTAGCGGGGCGCTCCAAGAGACCCAGTACTTC. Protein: CASSFTSGALQETQYF.

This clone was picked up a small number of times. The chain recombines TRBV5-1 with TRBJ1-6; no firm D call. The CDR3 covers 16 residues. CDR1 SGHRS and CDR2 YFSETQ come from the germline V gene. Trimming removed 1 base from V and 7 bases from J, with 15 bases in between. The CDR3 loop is CASSLSLERVNSPLHF. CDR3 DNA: TGCGCCAGCAGCTTGAGTTTAGAACGGGTGAATTCACCCCTCCACTTT. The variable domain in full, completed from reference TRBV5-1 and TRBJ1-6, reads KAGVTQTPRYLIKTRGQQVTLSCSPISGHRSVSWYQQTPGQGLQFLFEYFSETQRNKGNFPGRFSGRQFSNSRSEMNVSTLELGDSALYLCASSLSLERVNSPLHFGNGTRLTVT.